The 4 T cell receptor beta chains below were found in one sample sequenced in a study of T cells after yellow fever vaccination. Each CDR3 protein is one row after TCRdb ran MiXCR on the 5' RACE reads. The table has approximately 550,000 distinct CDR3 sequences, 15% to 20% seen once; the top ten hold roughly an eighth. This specimen was PBMCs, taken 15 days after the yellow fever booster vaccination. The source of these receptors is a man younger than 40 who received the YFV17D yellow fever vaccine.

This clonotype was counted only a few times. The chain couples TRBV18 to TRBJ2-7; D might be TRBD1 (6 bases). The length of the CDR3 is 14 residues. V lost 6 bases to trimming and J lost 2 bases, with 14 bases between them. From germline, CDR1 is KGHSH and CDR2 LQKENI. Written as DNA, the CDR3 is TGTGCCAGCTCGAGAATACAGGGTGCCTACGAGCAGTACTTC. Protein sequence: CASSRIQGAYEQYF.

V is TRBV28 and J is TRBJ2-3; 7 nucleotides align to TRBD2. CDR1 MDHEN and CDR2 SYDVKM come from the germline V gene. This CDR3 is built from 19 residues. V gave up 6 bases and J gave up 3 bases; unmatched junction bases: 21. The CDR3 spells CASSFPGGSAGERTDTQYF. CDR3 coding DNA: TGTGCCAGCAGCTTTCCCGGGGGGAGCGCGGGGGAAAGGACAGATACGCAGTATTTT.

The chain links TRBV30 to TRBJ2-2; D not certain. Germline V CDR1 and CDR2: GTSNPN, SVGIG (reference sequence). This CDR3 has 13 amino acids. V lost 3 bases and J lost 7, with 12 bases in between. The CDR3 reads CAWSLRRIGELFF. As DNA, the CDR3 is TGTGCCTGGAGCTTAAGGAGAATCGGGGAGCTGTTTTTT.

This clonotype appeared a few times. The chain recombines TRBV6-2 or TRBV6-3 with TRBJ1-5; the D is unclear. The CDR3 loop spans 13 amino acids. V gave up 3 bases and J gave up 0 bases, with 3 bases separating them. Germline V gene lookup returns CDR1 MNHEY and CDR2 SVGEGT. CDR3: CASSYYSNQPQHF. DNA of the CDR3: TGTGCCAGCAGTTATTATAGCAATCAGCCCCAGCATTTT.